These T cell receptor beta chains were read from a single sample in a study of T cell repertoires in cytomegalovirus infection. No antigen has been assigned to these receptors. Each CDR3 protein is one row after TCRdb ran MiXCR on the reads. The repertoire includes roughly 990,000 distinct CDR3 sequences, around 30% of them detected once, and more than 13% sits in the top ten. This specimen was cultured CD8+ T cells from PBMCs, taken from culture after CMV antigen stimulation. Receptors originate from a human donor in good health (CMV status not recorded). Some clones in this sample may be carry-over from other donors' samples. Both conserved end residues are part of each CDR3. A D gene is named only where the DNA matches it firmly. Clone size is stated in some rows and not others, as once, few, many or a class when expanded.

CASSLPGQYDTQYF	TGTGCCAGCAGCTTACCGGGACAGTACGATACGCAGTATTTT	TRBJ2-3	14	TRBD1	TRBV6-2/TRBV6-3	NA
CASCEGGSNQPQHF	TGTGCCAGTTGCGAGGGCGGAAGCAATCAGCCCCAGCATTTT	TRBJ1-5	14	NA	TRBV19	NA
CASSDHSLNYGYTF	TGTGCCAGCAGTGACCACTCTTTAAACTATGGCTACACCTTC	TRBJ1-2	14	NA	TRBV25-1	NA
CASSLVRDHSYNEQFF	TGTGCCAGCAGCTTAGTACGGGACCACTCCTACAATGAGCAGTTCTTC	TRBJ2-1	16	NA	TRBV7-9	NA
CASSLSGSWSPLHF	TGTGCCAGCAGTTTGTCGGGAAGTTGGTCACCCCTCCACTTT	TRBJ1-6	14	NA	TRBV27	NA
CASSLGELKMNTEAFF	TGTGCCAGCAGCTTGGGGGAGCTAAAAATGAACACTGAAGCTTTCTTT	TRBJ1-1	16	NA	TRBV7-3	NA
CASSQDRGKTYEQYF	TGTGCCAGCAGCCAGGACAGGGGGAAGACGTACGAGCAGTACTTC	TRBJ2-7	15	TRBD1	TRBV5-4	NA
CATSSHRGPYNEQFF	TGTGCCACCAGCAGTCACAGGGGCCCCTACAATGAGCAGTTCTTC	TRBJ2-1	15	TRBD1	TRBV15	few
CASSSPSGQGPNTEAFF	TGTGCCAGCAGTTCCCCTTCCGGACAGGGGCCGAACACTGAAGCTTTCTTT	TRBJ1-1	17	TRBD1	TRBV6-1	few
CASSISGTANNEQFF	TGTGCCAGCAGCATCTCCGGGACAGCCAACAATGAGCAGTTCTTC	TRBJ2-1	15	TRBD1	TRBV7-6	few
CASSQVRGDRETSPLHF	TGCGCCAGCAGCCAAGTAAGAGGTGACAGGGAAACTTCACCCCTCCACTTT	TRBJ1-6	17	TRBD1	TRBV4-1	NA
CASSSLQLNTEAFF	TGTGCCAGCAGTTCCTTACAGCTGAACACTGAAGCTTTCTTT	TRBJ1-1	14	NA	TRBV12-3/TRBV12-4	many
CASSQGLEGAVYEQFF	TGCGCCAGCAGCCAAGGCTTAGAGGGGGCCGTCTATGAGCAGTTCTTC	TRBJ2-1	16	TRBD1	TRBV4-1	few
CASSPIEGRGTTYYGYTF	TGTGCCAGCAGCCCGATAGAGGGAAGGGGCACAACTTACTATGGCTACACCTTC	TRBJ1-2	18	NA	TRBV7-2	many
CASTIRAGQGDETQYF	TGTGCCAGCACCATACGGGCGGGACAGGGGGACGAGACCCAGTACTTC	TRBJ2-5	16	TRBD1	TRBV7-2	many
CASSLEEGLNTEAFF	TGTGCCAGCAGTTTAGAGGAGGGACTGAACACTGAAGCTTTCTTT	TRBJ1-1	15	NA	TRBV6-2/TRBV6-3	NA
CSAGTTGNDQPQHF	TGCAGTGCCGGTACAACAGGGAACGATCAGCCCCAGCATTTT	TRBJ1-5	14	NA	TRBV20-1	NA
CASSVGLAVYNEQFF	TGTGCCAGCAGCGTGGGACTAGCGGTCTACAATGAGCAGTTCTTC	TRBJ2-1	15	TRBD2	TRBV7-8	many
CASSLDLDRVSGEQYF	TGTGCCAGCAGCTTAGACCTGGACCGAGTTTCTGGGGAGCAGTACTTC	TRBJ2-7	16	NA	TRBV13	NA
CASSEALSGGPSEQYF	TGTGCCAGCAGTGAAGCGTTGAGCGGGGGGCCCTCCGAGCAGTACTTC	TRBJ2-7	16	TRBD2	TRBV6-1	NA
CASSPMVGNEQYF	TGCGCCAGCAGCCCGATGGTGGGGAACGAGCAGTACTTC	TRBJ2-7	13	NA	TRBV4-1	NA
CASSSGLAGGTTKNIQYF	TGTGCCAGCAGCTCGGGACTAGCGGGGGGGACAACCAAAAACATTCAGTACTTC	TRBJ2-4	18	TRBD2	TRBV7-6	NA
CASSSDRGEQYF	TGTGCCAGCAGTTCAGACAGGGGTGAGCAGTACTTC	TRBJ2-7	12	TRBD1	TRBV6-2/TRBV6-3	many